This TCR beta chain was captured in a study of early T cells in non-severe SARS-CoV-2 infection. Study-wide background: Chains stayed unpaired after sequencing of bulk RNA from unsorted whole blood. General study findings and limits: Comparison of clonotypes with VDJdb favored anti-spike CD8 responses while missing private and CD4 specificities.

MiXCR was run by TCRdb on the 5' RACE reads, yielding one entry per CDR3 protein. Seen here are approximately 22,000 distinct CDR3 sequences, approximately 5.4% observed once, and the top ten hold 14%. This clonotype was seen ten or more times. Its antigen is unknown. V lost 1 base to trimming and J lost 9 bases, with 9 bases between them. Germline CDR1 and CDR2: GTSNPN and SVGIG (reference sequence). The CDR3 runs to 11 residues. The receptor was derived from an adult who was a healthcare worker with PCR-confirmed SARS-CoV-2 infection or an uninfected control (not recorded which). The rearrangement joins TRBV30 to TRBJ2-5; D is perhaps TRBD1 (6 bases). The source material was whole blood, sampled at baseline. In nucleotides, the CDR3 is TGTGCCTGGAGTGCCGAGGGGGCCCAGTACTTC. It specifies CAWSAEGAQYF.